This T cell receptor (beta chain) was recorded in a study of shared clonotypes between healthy human individuals. The data were produced by immunoSEQ multiplex PCR, yet TCRdb's version contains in-frame clones alone and is incomplete. The sample shows about 2.1 million clones, around 93% of them seen only once. Germline V gene sequence: CDR1 SGHVS, CDR2 FQNEAQ. There are 15 residues in the CDR3. The V end was cut by 6 bases, the J end by 0 bases, with 15 bases between. Terminally differentiated effector memory CD45RA+ cells were excluded by CCR7 positive selection of CD45RO-negative cells. The clonotype comes from a man aged 18 to 35 in good health. Some clones in this sample may be carry-over from other donors' samples. Sequencing used naive CD8+ T cells from PBMCs. J is TRBJ2-7 and V is TRBV7-8; the D call may be TRBD1 or TRBD2 (5 bases each). This CDR3 is CASSHSGQASYEQYF. CDR3 nucleotide sequence: TGTGCCAGCAGTCATTCGGGGCAGGCCTCCTACGAGCAGTACTTC.